These T cell receptor beta chains were read from a single sample in a study of metastatic and nonmetastatic thyroid tumors. TCRdb re-called the PCR reads through MiXCR. The data show under 25,000 clones, approximately 22% seen once. Sequences were obtained from adjacent normal tissue. Receptors originate from a female donor with papillary thyroid cancer or a benign thyroid nodule (not recorded which). Some clones in this sample may be carry-over from other donors' samples. Both conserved end residues are part of each CDR3. The D gene is left open where the match is weak. Only some rows state a clone size, as once, few, many or a class for expanded clones.

>TRBV12-3/TRBV12-4|-|many|TRBJ2-7
TGTGCCAGCAGTTTGACCCTAAGGGAGCAGTACTTC
CASSLTLREQYF
>TRBV5-1|-|-|TRBJ2-1
TGCGCCAGCAGCTTGGAAGGGGGGGAGGCCTACAATGAGCAGTTCTTC
CASSLEGGEAYNEQFF
>TRBV20-1|TRBD1|few|TRBJ1-6
TGCAGTGCTACCAACAAACAGGGGCTAGGAAATTCACCCCTCCACTTT
CSATNKQGLGNSPLHF
>TRBV11-3|-|medium-sized|TRBJ2-1
TGTGCCAGCAGCGCGGGGCCCTCCTATGAGCAGTTCTTC
CASSAGPSYEQFF
>TRBV6-1|TRBD1|many|TRBJ1-6
TGTGCCAGCAGCCAACTGCAGGGAGGGGGCTCACCCCTCCACTTT
CASSQLQGGGSPLHF
>TRBV7-9|-|many|TRBJ2-3
TGTGCCAGCAGCATCTACATGGATACGCAGTATTTT
CASSIYMDTQYF
>TRBV6-2/TRBV6-3|-|-|TRBJ2-7
TGTGCCAGCAGTTACGCAATCACCGGGACTCCGGCCCGCCTCTCCTACGAGCAGTACTTC
CASSYAITGTPARLSYEQYF
>TRBV12-3/TRBV12-4|-|few|TRBJ2-7
TGTGCCAGCACCCCCACCGCAGACGGAGTCTCCTACGAGCAGTACTTC
CASTPTADGVSYEQYF
>TRBV15|-|many|TRBJ2-1
TGTGCCACCAGCGGGGGCCTTTCCAAGGAGCAGTTCTTC
CATSGGLSKEQFF
>TRBV28|-|-|TRBJ2-5
TGTGCCAGCAGCCCACAGGGAAGCGCGCTACAAGAGACCCAGTACTTC
CASSPQGSALQETQYF
>TRBV6-1|-|medium-sized|TRBJ1-1
TGTGCCAGCAGTACTGATTGGGCATCAAAGGCTTTCTTT
CASSTDWASKAFF
>TRBV30|-|many|TRBJ2-5
TGTGCCTGGAGTGCTAGGGGCCGTGAGACCCAGTACTTC
CAWSARGRETQYF
>TRBV6-2/TRBV6-3|TRBD2|many|TRBJ2-1
TGTGCCAGCAGTTACCTAGCGGGGGCCGCCTCCTACAATGAGCAGTTCTTC
CASSYLAGAASYNEQFF
>TRBV28|TRBD2|-|TRBJ2-7
TGTGCCAGCAGTTTGCGCGCTAGCGGTCCCTACGAGCAGTACTTC
CASSLRASGPYEQYF
>TRBV27|TRBD2|medium-sized|TRBJ2-7
TGTGCCAGCAGTTCTACTAGCGGGGGGCGCGTGTACGAGCAGTACTTC
CASSSTSGGRVYEQYF
>TRBV7-9|-|many|TRBJ1-4
TGTGCCAGCAGCTTACACGGACATAATGAAAAACTGTTTTTT
CASSLHGHNEKLFF
>TRBV6-1|-|few|TRBJ2-2
TGTGCCAGCAGTCGACGACTATCGGGCACCGCCGGGGAGTTGTTTTTT
CASSRRLSGTAGELFF
>TRBV20-1|-|medium-sized|TRBJ2-1
TGCAGTGTAGATGAGCAGTTCTTC
CSVDEQFF
>TRBV29-1|-|few|TRBJ2-1
TGCAGCGTTGGTAGGGCTTACAATGAGCAGTTCTTC
CSVGRAYNEQFF
>TRBV20-1|TRBD1|few|TRBJ1-2
TGCAGTGCTAGCCCTCGGACAGGGCAAGATCGCTACACCTTC
CSASPRTGQDRYTF
>TRBV28|-|few|TRBJ1-2
TGTGCCAGCAGTTTTATTGACATCCTTACCTATGGCTACACCTTC
CASSFIDILTYGYTF
>TRBV11-2|-|many|TRBJ2-5
TGTGCCAGCAGTCAGAAAGAGACCCAGTACTTC
CASSQKETQYF
>TRBV12-3/TRBV12-4|-|medium-sized|TRBJ1-4
TGTGCCAGCAGTTATACCACTAATGAAAAACTGTTTTTT
CASSYTTNEKLFF
>TRBV20-1|-|-|TRBJ2-2
TGCAGTGCTAGCCACCTACAGGAAAGGGAGCTGTTTTTT
CSASHLQERELFF
>TRBV6-1|TRBD1|-|TRBJ1-5
TGTGCCAGCAGGACAGGGGTGGGTCAGCCCCAGCATTTT
CASRTGVGQPQHF
>TRBV19|-|many|TRBJ1-1
TGTGCCAGTAGAACCGGGGCAGGGAACACTGAAGCTTTCTTT
CASRTGAGNTEAFF
>TRBV18|TRBD2|many|TRBJ2-7
TGTGCCAGCTCACGAACCGGGACTAGCGGCTACGAGCAGTACTTC
CASSRTGTSGYEQYF
>TRBV20-1|-|medium-sized|TRBJ1-5
TGCAGTGCTAGAAAGGAGGGATTAAGCCAGCCCCAGCATTTT
CSARKEGLSQPQHF
>TRBV11-2|-|-|TRBJ2-5
TGTGCCAGCAGCCTTAGCCGGGGAGAGACCCAGTACTTC
CASSLSRGETQYF
>TRBV4-3|TRBD1|many|TRBJ1-2
TGCGCCAGCAGCCTCGACAGGGCCTATGGCTACACCTTC
CASSLDRAYGYTF
>TRBV19|TRBD2|-|TRBJ2-2
TGTGCCAGTAGTATAGCGGGAGGGGGCACCGGGGAGCTGTTTTTT
CASSIAGGGTGELFF
>TRBV5-6|-|many|TRBJ2-7
TGTGCCAGCAGCCCGGACAGAGCACTACCCGAGCAGTACTTC
CASSPDRALPEQYF
>TRBV24-1|-|medium-sized|TRBJ2-3
TGTGCCACCAGTGACCCAAGCTACCTCACAGATACGCAGTATTTT
CATSDPSYLTDTQYF
>TRBV24-1|TRBD2|-|TRBJ2-3
TGTGCCACCCGGTCGAAGGGTCTAGCGGGAGTTAGTAGGCTCGCAGATACGCAGTATTTT
CATRSKGLAGVSRLADTQYF
>TRBV7-9|TRBD1|many|TRBJ2-3
TGTGCCAGCAGCCCGGAAGCAGGGGGAACAGATACGCAGTATTTT
CASSPEAGGTDTQYF
>TRBV6-6|TRBD2|few|TRBJ2-7
TGTGCCAGCAGTTACGGGGGGGAATTCTACGAGCATTACTTC
CASSYGGEFYEHYF
>TRBV6-1|-|few|TRBJ2-1
TGTGCCAGCAGTGATAGCGTCCAAAACCCAACCTACAATGAGCAGTTCTTC
CASSDSVQNPTYNEQFF
>TRBV6-4|-|-|TRBJ1-6
TGTGCCAGCAGTCGGGTAACTGGTTCACCCCTCCACTTT
CASSRVTGSPLHF
>TRBV6-1|TRBD1|few|TRBJ1-5
TGTGCCAGCAGTGAGGTACCGGGACAGGTGCGGAATCAGCCCCAGCATTTT
CASSEVPGQVRNQPQHF
>TRBV6-1|-|-|TRBJ1-2
TGTGCCAGCAGGTTCGGGGACGGAAGTTCCGGTGGCTACACCTTC
CASRFGDGSSGGYTF
>TRBV6-2/TRBV6-3|-|many|TRBJ1-3
TGTGCCAGCAGGCTGACCGCAGGCCACTCTGGAAACACCATATATTTT
CASRLTAGHSGNTIYF
>TRBV20-1|TRBD1|-|TRBJ1-5
TGCAGTGCTTTTGACAGGGAGATCACGCCCCAGCATTTT
CSAFDREITPQHF
>TRBV6-2/TRBV6-3|-|many|TRBJ1-3
TGTGCCAGCAGTTACTCGAAGGTCTACTCTGGAAACACCATATATTTT
CASSYSKVYSGNTIYF
>TRBV7-9|TRBD1|medium-sized|TRBJ2-7
TGTGCCAGCAGCTTACACATACAGGGGCTCCGCGAGCAGTACTTC
CASSLHIQGLREQYF
>TRBV11-2|-|medium-sized|TRBJ1-1
TGTGCCAGCAGCTTAGCAGGACAGAACACTGAAGCTTTCTTT
CASSLAGQNTEAFF
>TRBV4-3|-|many|TRBJ1-1
TGCGCCAGCAGCCGAGAACAGGGCATGAACACTGAAGCTTTCTTT
CASSREQGMNTEAFF
>TRBV2|TRBD2|-|TRBJ2-7
TGTGCCGGCACTCCTAGGACTAGAAGTTTCCTCGAGCAGTACTTC
CAGTPRTRSFLEQYF
>TRBV9|TRBD1|once|TRBJ1-1
TGTGCCAGCAGCCTGCTAGGACAGGCAATTAACACTGAAGCTTTCTTT
CASSLLGQAINTEAFF
>TRBV2|-|medium-sized|TRBJ2-7
TGTGCCAGCAGGTCAACCGGGACCGACTACGAGCAGTACTTC
CASRSTGTDYEQYF
>TRBV20-1|-|few|TRBJ2-6
TGCAGTGCCTCGCGGCGCTACCTCTCTGGGGCCAACGTCCTGACTTTC
CSASRRYLSGANVLTF